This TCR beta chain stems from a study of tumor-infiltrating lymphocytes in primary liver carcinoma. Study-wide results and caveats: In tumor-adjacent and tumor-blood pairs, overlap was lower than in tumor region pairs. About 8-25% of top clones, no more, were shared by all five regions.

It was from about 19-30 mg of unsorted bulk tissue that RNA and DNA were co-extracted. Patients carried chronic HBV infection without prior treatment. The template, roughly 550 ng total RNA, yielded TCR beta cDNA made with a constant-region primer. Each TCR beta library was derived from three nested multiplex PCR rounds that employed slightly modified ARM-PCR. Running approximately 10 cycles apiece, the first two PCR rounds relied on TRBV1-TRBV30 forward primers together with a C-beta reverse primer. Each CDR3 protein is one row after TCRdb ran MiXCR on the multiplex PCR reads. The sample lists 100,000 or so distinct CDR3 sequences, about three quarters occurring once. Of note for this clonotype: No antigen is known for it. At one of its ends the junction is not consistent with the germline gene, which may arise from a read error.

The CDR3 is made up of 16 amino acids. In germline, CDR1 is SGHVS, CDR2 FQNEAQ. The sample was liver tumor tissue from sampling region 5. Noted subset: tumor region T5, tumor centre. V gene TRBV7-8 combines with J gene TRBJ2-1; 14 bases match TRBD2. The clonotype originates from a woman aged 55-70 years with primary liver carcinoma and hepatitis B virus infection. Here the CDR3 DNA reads TGTGCCAGCAGCTTAGTTGGGACTAGCGGGAGTTATGAGCGGTTCTTC. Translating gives CASSLVGTSGSYERFF.